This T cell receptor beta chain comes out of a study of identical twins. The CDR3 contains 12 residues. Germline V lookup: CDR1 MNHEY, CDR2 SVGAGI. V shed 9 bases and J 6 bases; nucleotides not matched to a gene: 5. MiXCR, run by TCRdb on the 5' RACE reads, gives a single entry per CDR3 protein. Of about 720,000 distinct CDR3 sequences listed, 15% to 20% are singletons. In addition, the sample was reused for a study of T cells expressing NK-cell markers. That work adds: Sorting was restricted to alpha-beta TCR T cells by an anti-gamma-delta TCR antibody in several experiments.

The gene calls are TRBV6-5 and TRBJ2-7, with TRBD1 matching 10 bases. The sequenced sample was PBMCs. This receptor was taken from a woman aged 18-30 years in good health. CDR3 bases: TGTGCCAGTGGACAGGGGGGTCGCGAGCAGTACTTC. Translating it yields CASGQGGREQYF.